The entry that follows covers one T cell receptor (beta chain) sequence. This clone's antigen is unknown. Base-call qualities are not available, and no considerably larger clone is one nucleotide away. The sample is drawn from a study of CD8 T cells in Susac syndrome (dated 2019 in TCRdb). In terms of the full investigation: Among the sequenced Susac syndrome patients, about six had clinically active disease and about eight were in clinical remission. At blood withdrawal, Susac syndrome patients were therapy-naive, treated with corticosteroids (with IVIg additionally given to some), or treated with IVIg alone. The study used repertoire sequencing to test whether antigen drove CD8+ T cell activation and differentiation in Susac syndrome.

RNA was extracted using the RNeasy kit, and about 0.45 to 1 ug of the RNA was reverse transcribed with random hexamers. The immunoSEQ multiplex PCR assay, covering 54 Vbeta and 13 Jbeta segments, was used to amplify TCR beta CDR3 regions. Bias from PCR amplification was corrected by using a synthetic template baseline for primer optimization and for computational correction. As for the original processing: Only productive sequences were kept, with reads annotated to V, D and J genes according to IMGT and analyzed in immunoSEQ Analyzer. Clonality was calculated as one minus the Shannon entropy normalized by log2 of the number of productive unique sequences. For each patient and control, public and private clones were evaluated within the 100 most prevalent clones. A clone was defined as Susac-specific if it was absent from the healthy and MS cohorts, from some 980 published viral clones and from other ImmuneACCESS disease sequences. TCRdb's own reprocessing of the public reads used fastp at Q25 and MiXCR and kept productive beta chains. One record per CDR3 amino acid sequence lists the most common genes and DNA. The V and J calls here are based on TCRdb, not the publication. The sample table contains 110,000 to 150,000 distinct CDR3 sequences; only one count was recorded for 90% to 96% of them. The leading ten clones occupy around 0.08% of the sample.

The paper as a whole reports these results and caveats: No clonal expansion was detected in the CD4+ T cell repertoire of Susac syndrome patients. The number of individuals in the TCR sequencing and HLA analysis was recognized as being relatively small.

CDR1 and CDR2 (SGHAT, FQNNGV) derive from the germline V gene. The CDR3 goes from the cysteine to the phenylalanine over 15 residues. Only the CDR3 DNA stays, 45 bases, in frame from base 1. After removal of 5 bases from V and 4 bases from J, the junction retains 8 bases not matched to a gene. High-throughput TCR beta sequencing profiled peripheral blood CD8+ and CD4+ T cells from healthy donors, Susac syndrome patients and multiple sclerosis patients. The Susac syndrome patients fulfilled recently defined diagnostic criteria for either definite or probable disease. CD8+ TEMRA cells were enriched by FACS, while bulk CD8+ and CD4+ T cells were purified by magnetic negative isolation. Blood was drawn into EDTA tubes, processed within 24 hours, and PBMCs were isolated by density gradient centrifugation. PBMCs intended for TCR sequencing were cryopreserved in liquid nitrogen and were subsequently thawed in a 37 degrees C water bath. The sorted or isolated CD4+, CD8+ and CD8+ TEMRA cells reached a purity of at least 90%.

The TCR sequence derives from a human donor with Susac syndrome. The chain is assembled from TRBV11-2 and TRBJ2-7; 10 bases in the junction line up with TRBD2. Sequenced: CD4+ T cells from PBMCs. Here the CDR3 is given as CASSGWTSGDYEQYF. Here is the DNA: TGTGCCAGCAGCGGATGGACTAGCGGAGATTACGAGCAGTACTTC.